A selection of T cell receptor beta chains follows, all from one sample in a study of blood T cell repertoires in COVID-19. The protocol was immunoSEQ multiplex PCR, while the TCRdb copy is restricted to in-frame clones and leaves out a portion. The table records about 80,000 clones, about four fifths of them present only once. The source material was peripheral blood. The receptor set was obtained from a woman in her 70s with acute or convalescent COVID-19. Both conserved end residues are part of each CDR3. The D gene is left open where the match is weak. A row's size may be missing; if present it is once, few, many or a size class.

j_gene: TRBJ2-1; abundance: few; d_gene: TRBD2; v_gene: TRBV2; CDR3nt: TGTGCCAGCGCTAGCGGGAGGGCCGGGAATGAGCAGTTCTTC; CDR3aa: CASASGRAGNEQFF
j_gene: TRBJ2-1; abundance: -; d_gene: TRBD1; v_gene: TRBV5-4; CDR3nt: TGTGCCAGCAGCCCACGGACCGGGACAGGGAGCAATGAGCAGTTCTTC; CDR3aa: CASSPRTGTGSNEQFF
j_gene: TRBJ1-4; abundance: -; d_gene: -; v_gene: TRBV7-9; CDR3nt: TGTGCCAGCACCCGAGGTTCTAATGAAAAACTGTTTTTT; CDR3aa: CASTRGSNEKLFF
j_gene: TRBJ2-2; abundance: -; d_gene: -; v_gene: TRBV4-2; CDR3nt: TGTGCCAGCATGGAGCCCGCCGGGGAGCTGTTTTTT; CDR3aa: CASMEPAGELFF
j_gene: TRBJ2-4; abundance: once; d_gene: TRBD2; v_gene: TRBV27; CDR3nt: TGTGCCAGCAGTTTAGAGAGCGGGAACCTGGGAATTCAGTACTTC; CDR3aa: CASSLESGNLGIQYF
j_gene: TRBJ1-2; abundance: -; d_gene: TRBD1; v_gene: TRBV5-1; CDR3nt: TGCGCCAGCAGCGAAGCAGGGGGCGCCTATGGCTACACCTTC; CDR3aa: CASSEAGGAYGYTF
j_gene: TRBJ1-1; abundance: -; d_gene: -; v_gene: TRBV2; CDR3nt: TGTGCCAGCAGTCAACAGGGTAAGGGCACTGAAGCTTTCTTT; CDR3aa: CASSQQGKGTEAFF
j_gene: TRBJ2-5; abundance: -; d_gene: TRBD2; v_gene: TRBV6-5; CDR3nt: TGTGCCAGCAGTTACGGGGGACTAGCGGGACAAGAGACCCAGTACTTC; CDR3aa: CASSYGGLAGQETQYF
j_gene: TRBJ2-5; abundance: once; d_gene: -; v_gene: TRBV5-1; CDR3nt: TGCGCCAGCAGCTTTCTAGCGCCAAACGGGGAGACCCAGTACTTC; CDR3aa: CASSFLAPNGETQYF
j_gene: TRBJ2-2; abundance: -; d_gene: -; v_gene: TRBV10-3; CDR3nt: TGTGCCATCAGGGCCGGGAAGGCCGGACTTGATCCGAACACCGGGGAGCTGTTTTTT; CDR3aa: CAIRAGKAGLDPNTGELFF
j_gene: TRBJ2-7; abundance: -; d_gene: -; v_gene: TRBV5-1; CDR3nt: TGCGCCAGCAGCTTGGATCTCGCACTCGAGCAGTACTTC; CDR3aa: CASSLDLALEQYF
j_gene: TRBJ2-1; abundance: -; d_gene: TRBD2; v_gene: TRBV5-1; CDR3nt: TGCGCCAGCAGCTTAGCGGGAGCCCCCAATGAGCAGTTCTTC; CDR3aa: CASSLAGAPNEQFF
j_gene: TRBJ2-2; abundance: -; d_gene: TRBD1; v_gene: TRBV7-3; CDR3nt: TGTGCCAGCAGCTTTGCAGGGGGCATGGGAGTCGGGGAGCTGTTTTTT; CDR3aa: CASSFAGGMGVGELFF
j_gene: TRBJ2-7; abundance: -; d_gene: TRBD2; v_gene: TRBV5-1; CDR3nt: TGCGCCAGCAGCGGCGGGACTAGTTTCTACGAGCAGTACTTC; CDR3aa: CASSGGTSFYEQYF
j_gene: TRBJ1-2; abundance: -; d_gene: TRBD1; v_gene: TRBV6-5; CDR3nt: TGTGCCAGCAGAGGAAGGGACAGGGGGTTAGGCTACACCTTC; CDR3aa: CASRGRDRGLGYTF
j_gene: TRBJ2-5; abundance: -; d_gene: TRBD2; v_gene: TRBV28; CDR3nt: TGTGCCAGCAGTTCCCCTGGACTAGCGGGAGTGGGGGAGACCCAGTACTTC; CDR3aa: CASSSPGLAGVGETQYF
j_gene: TRBJ2-2; abundance: -; d_gene: TRBD1; v_gene: TRBV11-2; CDR3nt: TGTGCCAGCAGCTTCGGGACAGGGGACACCGGGGAGCTGTTTTTT; CDR3aa: CASSFGTGDTGELFF
j_gene: TRBJ2-1; abundance: -; d_gene: TRBD2; v_gene: TRBV14; CDR3nt: TGTGCCAGCAGCCAAGTAAGACTAGCGGTCGTCTCCTATTACAATGAGCAGTTCTTC; CDR3aa: CASSQVRLAVVSYYNEQFF
j_gene: TRBJ1-6; abundance: -; d_gene: -; v_gene: TRBV5-4; CDR3nt: TGTGCCAGCAGCTCCGGAACAGAGAACTCCTATAATTCACCCCTCCACTTT; CDR3aa: CASSSGTENSYNSPLHF
j_gene: TRBJ2-5; abundance: -; d_gene: TRBD2; v_gene: TRBV7-9; CDR3nt: TGTGCCAGCAAATCTTGGTCGGGGAGGGCCCAAGAGACCCAGTACTTC; CDR3aa: CASKSWSGRAQETQYF
j_gene: TRBJ2-1; abundance: -; d_gene: TRBD2; v_gene: TRBV19; CDR3nt: TGTGCCAGTAGTATTAAGCGGGAGAGGGGCGTCAATGAGCAGTTCTTC; CDR3aa: CASSIKRERGVNEQFF
j_gene: TRBJ1-4; abundance: -; d_gene: -; v_gene: TRBV7-2; CDR3nt: TGTGCCAGCAGCTTTGGCGGCACGGATGAAAAACTGTTTTTT; CDR3aa: CASSFGGTDEKLFF
j_gene: TRBJ1-2; abundance: -; d_gene: TRBD1; v_gene: TRBV12-3/TRBV12-4; CDR3nt: TGTGCCAGCAGGCAGGGGGCTGGAGGCTACACCTTC; CDR3aa: CASRQGAGGYTF
j_gene: TRBJ1-6; abundance: -; d_gene: TRBD1; v_gene: TRBV15; CDR3nt: TGTGCCACCAGCAGAGCAGGACAGGGTAATTCACCCCTCCACTTT; CDR3aa: CATSRAGQGNSPLHF
j_gene: TRBJ1-3; abundance: -; d_gene: TRBD1; v_gene: TRBV5-4; CDR3nt: TGTGCCAGCAGCTTGGGGCCCGGACAGGAGGGAAACACCATATATTTT; CDR3aa: CASSLGPGQEGNTIYF
j_gene: TRBJ2-2; abundance: -; d_gene: TRBD2; v_gene: TRBV19; CDR3nt: TGTGCCAGTAGTCGGACTAGTCTCACCGGGGAGCTGTTTTTT; CDR3aa: CASSRTSLTGELFF
j_gene: TRBJ2-7; abundance: -; d_gene: -; v_gene: TRBV7-9; CDR3nt: TGTGCCAGCAGCGTGAGCGGCTACGAGCAGTACTTC; CDR3aa: CASSVSGYEQYF
j_gene: TRBJ1-2; abundance: -; d_gene: -; v_gene: TRBV14; CDR3nt: TGTGCCAGCAGCGGGCAGCTCTATGGCTACACCTTC; CDR3aa: CASSGQLYGYTF
j_gene: TRBJ2-3; abundance: -; d_gene: -; v_gene: TRBV7-9; CDR3nt: TGTGCCAGCAGCGAACAGGCGTCCCTGCGCACAGATACGCAGTATTTT; CDR3aa: CASSEQASLRTDTQYF
j_gene: TRBJ1-2; abundance: -; d_gene: -; v_gene: TRBV6-5; CDR3nt: TGTGCCAGCAGTCGGTCAGGGAACTATGGCTACACCTTC; CDR3aa: CASSRSGNYGYTF
j_gene: TRBJ1-1; abundance: -; d_gene: TRBD1; v_gene: TRBV18; CDR3nt: TGTGCCAGCTCACCCCGACAGGGCGGGAACACTGAAGCTTTCTTT; CDR3aa: CASSPRQGGNTEAFF
j_gene: TRBJ1-5; abundance: few; d_gene: TRBD1; v_gene: TRBV12-5; CDR3nt: TGTGCTAGTGTTCCTGACAGGGGAGGCAATCAGCCCCAGCATTTT; CDR3aa: CASVPDRGGNQPQHF
j_gene: TRBJ2-1; abundance: -; d_gene: TRBD2; v_gene: TRBV7-3; CDR3nt: TGTGCCAGCAGCATCGGGACTAACAATGAGCAGTTCTTC; CDR3aa: CASSIGTNNEQFF
j_gene: TRBJ1-1; abundance: -; d_gene: TRBD1; v_gene: TRBV25-1; CDR3nt: TGTGCCAGCAGTGCGGGGACAGGGTCAGCTTTCTTT; CDR3aa: CASSAGTGSAFF
j_gene: TRBJ2-1; abundance: few; d_gene: TRBD2; v_gene: TRBV7-9; CDR3nt: TGTGCCAGCAGCTTAATGTTAGCGGGAGACGAGCAGTTCTTC; CDR3aa: CASSLMLAGDEQFF
j_gene: TRBJ1-2; abundance: -; d_gene: TRBD1; v_gene: TRBV19; CDR3nt: TGTGCCAGTAGTATGGGACAGGGTCCCTATGGCTACACCTTC; CDR3aa: CASSMGQGPYGYTF